This passage covers 31 T cell receptor beta chains from one sample sequenced in a study of cytomegalovirus exposure and HLA in healthy donors. The study ran its PCR with 60 Vbeta and 13 Jbeta primers. Repertoires were generated with immunoSEQ multiplex PCR, while TCRdb's copy carries only in-frame clones and drops some. Here the sample spans about 130,000 clones, around four fifths being singletons. Sequenced: PBMCs. These receptor sequences come from a woman aged 40 to 50 in good health and CMV-seropositive.

The rearrangement uses TRBV11-3 and TRBJ2-5; no reliable D call. CDR3 size: 14 residues. Germline assignment: CDR1 SGHNT and CDR2 YENEEA. With 1 base removed from V and 5 bases from J, the gap between germline ends came to 11 bases. The CDR3: CASSLGRSTETQYF. The DNA of the CDR3 is TGTGCCAGCAGCTTAGGCAGGTCAACGGAGACCCAGTACTTC.

V gene TRBV2 combines with J gene TRBJ1-2; D gene ambiguous. With 4 bases removed from V and 4 bases from J, the gap between germline ends came to 10 bases. This CDR3 comprises 13 residues. Per the germline V gene, CDR1 is SNHLY and CDR2 is FYNNEI. The CDR3 is CASSVVVGYGYTF. DNA of the CDR3: TGTGCCAGCAGTGTGGTAGTCGGCTATGGCTACACCTTC.

The chain joins TRBV29-1 to TRBJ2-3, with 8 bases identical to TRBD1. The V segment lost 6 bases and the J segment 5 bases; nucleotides outside the gene matches: 7. The CDR3 covers 13 residues. Germline values: CDR1 SQVTM, CDR2 ANQGSEA. The CDR3 sequence: CSVVPGGEDTQYF. DNA of the CDR3: TGCAGCGTAGTGCCAGGGGGCGAAGATACGCAGTATTTT.

The V call is TRBV6-4, the J call TRBJ2-3, with 7 bases that match TRBD1. V lost 5 bases and J lost 5; bases outside the gene matches: 4. The germline CDR1 and CDR2 sequences are MRHNA and SNTAGT. This CDR3 has 13 amino acids. The CDR3 coding sequence is TGTGCCAGCAGTCCACAGGGGAAAGATACGCAGTATTTT. Its translation is CASSPQGKDTQYF.

In this sample, this clone turned up once. The chain couples TRBV30 to TRBJ1-3; possible D gene TRBD1, 5 bases. The CDR3 totals 13 residues. Germline CDR1 GTSNPN, CDR2 SVGIG (reference sequence). Trimming removed 1 base from V and 2 bases from J, with 6 bases in between. CDR3 loop: CAWSEGTGNTIYF. The CDR3 nucleotides read TGTGCCTGGAGTGAGGGGACTGGAAACACCATATATTTT. Full variable domain (missing parts from reference TRBV30 and TRBJ1-3): SQTIHQWPATLVQPVGSPLSLECTVEGTSNPNLYWYRQAAGRGLQLLFYSVGIGQISSEVPQNLSASRPQDRQFILSSKKLLLSDSGFYLCAWSEGTGNTIYFGEGSWLTVV.

This sequence joins TRBV6-5 and TRBJ1-2; TRBD1 is a possible D gene (5 bases). Germline V gene sequence: CDR1 MNHEY, CDR2 SVGAGI. Trimming cost V 5 bases and J 7 bases, with 20 bases left between them. CDR3 size: 15 residues. This chain's CDR3 is CASSQRGGREGGYTF. CDR3 nucleotides: TGTGCCAGCAGTCAACGGGGGGGACGCGAGGGTGGCTACACCTTC.

This clone was observed a single time. One end of the junction is discordant with germline, which a read error may explain. The V gene is TRBV9, the J gene TRBJ1-2; D uncertain. CDR3 length: 11 residues. CDR1 is SGDLS, CDR2 YYNGEE, per germline. The CDR3 nucleotides are TGTGCCAGCAGCGCACCCCAAAACTTGAGCTTC. Amino acid sequence: CASSAPQNLSF.

The V and J genes are TRBV15 and TRBJ1-4, with D perhaps TRBD1 (5 bases). With 0 bases removed from V and 9 bases from J, the gap between germline ends came to 14 bases. CDR3 length: 15 amino acids. Germline V gives CDR1 LNHNV, CDR2 YYDKDF (reference sequence). In DNA, the CDR3 is TGTGCCACCAGCAGAGATGCAGGGCGCGGGAAAAAACTGTTTTTT. Amino acids: CATSRDAGRGKKLFF. Filled out from reference TRBV15 and TRBJ1-4, the complete variable domain reads DAMVIQNPRYQVTQFGKPVTLSCSQTLNHNVMYWYQQKSSQAPKLLFHYYDKDFNNEADTPDNFQSRRPNTSFCFLDIRSPGLGDTAMYLCATSRDAGRGKKLFFGSGTQLSVL.

The CDR3 nucleotides read TGTGCCAGCAGCTTAAGGCTGCGGGAGACCCAGTACTTC. Translated: CASSLRLRETQYF. The genes are TRBV11-3 and TRBJ2-5; no reliable D call. CDR1 and CDR2 (germline): SGHNT, YENEEA. The CDR3 loop spans 13 amino acids. Trimming left V 2 bases short and J 5 bases short, with 9 bases between.

V gene TRBV29-1 combines with J gene TRBJ1-4, with 8 positions matching TRBD1. Trimming took 5 bases from V and 7 from J; bases not matched to a gene: 3. There are 12 residues in the CDR3. The germline CDR1 and CDR2 sequences are SQVTM and ANQGSEA. CDR3 sequence reads: CSVSGQGEKLFF. The CDR3 DNA follows: TGCAGCGTTTCCGGACAGGGTGAAAAACTGTTTTTT.

The CDR3 is CASSSSSGGVYEQYF. The CDR3 DNA is TGTGCCAGCAGCTCGAGTAGCGGGGGGGTGTACGAGCAGTACTTC. The J gene is TRBJ2-7, the V gene TRBV5-4, with 11 bases lining up with TRBD2. CDR3 length equals 15 residues. The V gene end was trimmed by 3 bases and the J gene end by 4 bases; junction bases not matched to a gene: 6. Germline CDR1 reads SGHNT; CDR2 reads YYREEE (reference sequence).

This sequence joins TRBV5-8 and TRBJ2-7; TRBD1 matches 10 bases. CDR3 size: 15 residues. The J segment lost 3 bases and the V segment lost 4 bases, leaving 7 bases of the junction unmatched. CDR1 SGHTS and CDR2 YDEGEE come from the germline V gene. CDR3 sequence reads: CASSARGQGNYEQYF. The CDR3 nucleotides read TGTGCCAGCAGCGCGAGGGGACAGGGGAACTACGAGCAGTACTTC.

This clone was counted a few times. The J gene is TRBJ2-5, the V gene TRBV9, with 10 bases lining up with TRBD1. The length of the CDR3 is 16 residues. Germline V CDR1 and CDR2: SGDLS, YYNGEE. V gave up 0 bases and J gave up 2 bases; unmatched junction bases: 4. The CDR3 reads CASSVVGTGVQETQYF. For the CDR3, the DNA is TGTGCCAGCAGCGTAGTGGGGACAGGGGTGCAAGAGACCCAGTACTTC.

This clone was observed a handful of times. The chain is built from TRBV7-2 and TRBJ2-4; D is ambiguous. The V gene lost 5 bases and the J gene lost 7 bases, with 12 bases spanning the gap. The CDR3 is 13 residues long. CDR1 and CDR2 from the germline V gene are SGHTA and FQGNSA. CDR3 amino acids: CASSPSERNIQYF. The CDR3 DNA reads TGTGCCAGCAGCCCTTCGGAGAGGAACATTCAGTACTTC.

The rearrangement links TRBV5-4 to TRBJ1-2; D is possibly TRBD1 (5 bases). Germline V gene data show CDR1 as SGHNT and CDR2 as YYREEE (reference sequence). The CDR3 is 15 residues long. Trimming left V 0 bases short and J 4 bases short, with 13 bases between. CDR3 sequence: CASSLDPGLSYGYTF. CDR3 nucleotide sequence: TGTGCCAGCAGCTTGGATCCGGGACTTAGCTATGGCTACACCTTC.

This clone came up a few times. The junction shows a germline mismatch at one end, possibly a read error. The V gene is TRBV7-7, the J gene TRBJ1-1; no definite D call. There are 9 residues in the CDR3. CDR1 and CDR2 from the germline V gene are SSHAT and FNYEAQ (reference sequence). DNA for the CDR3: TGTGCTAGCAGCTTACGGGCTTTCTTT. This sequence encodes CASSLRAFF.

The rearrangement joins TRBV27 to TRBJ1-2, with D tentatively TRBD1 (6 bases). Germline loops: CDR1 MNHEY, CDR2 SMNVEV (reference sequence). V was shortened by 1 base and J by 9 bases, with 12 bases between the two germline ends. The CDR3 is 13 amino acids. CDR3 amino acids: CASSLLARGSYTF. The CDR3 region has the DNA TGTGCCAGCAGTTTATTGGCCAGGGGAAGCTACACCTTC.

The V and J genes are TRBV14 and TRBJ2-7; D call uncertain. CDR3 size: 13 residues. The V gene's germline CDR1 is SGHDN and CDR2 FVKESK. Trimming took off 0 bases at V and 4 bases at J, with 7 bases between the two ends. The CDR3 reads CASSQDQRYEQYF. The CDR3 DNA is TGTGCCAGCAGCCAAGATCAGCGTTACGAGCAGTACTTC.

V is TRBV27 and J is TRBJ1-6; 8 bases match TRBD1. Looked up from germline, CDR1 is MNHEY and CDR2 is SMNVEV (reference sequence). The CDR3 is 19 residues long. V lost 6 bases to trimming and J lost 0 bases; unmatched junction nucleotides: 13. The CDR3 DNA sequence: TGTGCCAGCAGACCACCATCCGACAGGGGCCCCTCCTATAATTCACCCCTCCACTTT. Amino acid sequence: CASRPPSDRGPSYNSPLHF.

The rearrangement uses TRBV10-2 and TRBJ2-5; 10 bases line up with TRBD1. The CDR3 is 15 amino acids. Trimming took 5 bases from V and 5 from J; bases not matched to a gene: 8. Germline values: CDR1 WSHSY, CDR2 SAAADI. The CDR3, as DNA: TGCGCCAGCAGTTTTGGGACAGGGGCAGGGGAGACCCAGTACTTC. Translated, it gives CASSFGTGAGETQYF.

The chain carries TRBV11-1 and TRBJ2-7; D gene ambiguous. V was cut by 0 bases and J by 3 bases, with 6 bases left in between. The CDR3 sequence is 13 residues long. The germline V gene has CDR1 SGHAT and CDR2 FQDESV (reference sequence). The CDR3 region is CASSLAGDYEQYF. The DNA for the CDR3 is TGTGCCAGCAGCTTAGCGGGCGACTACGAGCAGTACTTC.

Here the CDR3 reads CASSSGLDHNEQFF. In nucleotides, the CDR3 is TGTGCCAGCAGCTCAGGACTAGACCACAATGAGCAGTTCTTC. The rearrangement links TRBV11-2 to TRBJ2-1; 7 bases align to TRBD2. CDR1 SGHAT and CDR2 FQNNGV come from the germline V gene. V was clipped by 4 bases and J by 5 bases; unmatched bases: 5. The CDR3 runs 14 residues.

Concerning this clone itself: One junction end does not reproduce the germline sequence, and a read error may be involved. Other DNA sequences in the same sample also yield this CDR3. The V and J genes are TRBV27 and TRBJ1-5; tentatively, D is TRBD1 (5 bases). CDR3 length: 16 amino acids. CDR1 and CDR2 from the germline V gene are MNHEY and SMNVEV (reference sequence). CDR3 nucleotide sequence: TGTGCTAGCAGCCGGGACGGGAGGACCAGCAATCAGCCCCAGCATTTT. Its protein is CASSRDGRTSNQPQHF.

For the CDR3, the DNA is TGTGCCAGCTCACCACCAACAGGGGTGGAGACCCAGTACTTC. Translated, it gives CASSPPTGVETQYF. The rearrangement uses TRBV18 and TRBJ2-5, with 7 nucleotides matching TRBD1. This CDR3 spans 14 amino acids. Unmatched junction bases numbered 3, after V lost 0 bases and J lost 5 bases. CDR1 is KGHSH, CDR2 LQKENI, per germline.

This sequence joins TRBV6-1 and TRBJ2-7; TRBD1 matches 8 bases. This CDR3 has 14 amino acids. Germline V gene lookup returns CDR1 MNHNS and CDR2 SASEGT. V lost 7 bases to trimming and J lost 0 bases; unmatched junction nucleotides: 5. In DNA form, the CDR3 reads TGTGCCAGCACCGGGACAGGCCACTCCTACGAGCAGTACTTC. This sequence encodes CASTGTGHSYEQYF.

The chain links TRBV11-2 to TRBJ1-6, with 7 bases fitting TRBD1. This CDR3 is 16 amino acids long. The V segment lost 6 bases and the J segment 7 bases; nucleotides outside the gene matches: 12. The V gene's germline CDR1 is SGHAT and CDR2 FQNNGV. CDR3: CASSFWETGWNSPLHF. The CDR3 DNA is TGTGCCAGCAGTTTCTGGGAGACAGGGTGGAATTCACCCCTCCACTTT. Full variable domain (outside the CDR3, taken from reference TRBV11-2 and TRBJ1-6): EAGVAQSPRYKIIEKRQSVAFWCNPISGHATLYWYQQILGQGPKLLIQFQNNGVVDDSQLPKDRFSAERLKGVDSTLKIQPAKLEDSAVYLCASSFWETGWNSPLHFGNGTRLTVT.

V is TRBV18 and J is TRBJ2-7, with 7 bases matching TRBD1. J was trimmed by 11 bases and V by 3 bases; bases with no gene match: 10. CDR1 and CDR2 from the germline V gene are KGHSH and LQKENI. The CDR3 has 13 amino acids. CDR3 in DNA: TGTGCCAGCTCACCCGACGAGGTCAGGGGGAAGTACTTC. It specifies CASSPDEVRGKYF.

Notes on this clone: Germline and junction disagree at one end, which may indicate a read error. The chain combines TRBV7-7 with TRBJ2-2, with no clear D. The CDR3 extends over 13 amino acids. Germline V lookup: CDR1 SSHAT, CDR2 FNYEAQ (reference sequence). Here the CDR3 reads CASSLDRAGELFF. For the CDR3, the DNA is TGTGCTAGCAGCTTAGATCGGGCCGGGGAGCTGTTTTTT.

Note on this clone: Its ends do not fully match the called genes, so a read error is possible. This chain joins TRBV6-1 and TRBJ1-2; D may be TRBD1 (6 bases). The germline V gene has CDR1 MNHNS and CDR2 SASEGT. The CDR3 sequence is 15 residues long. The CDR3 protein is CACSEAYRANYGYTF. The CDR3 DNA reads as TGTGCCTGCAGTGAAGCGTACAGGGCTAACTATGGCTACACCTTC.

In regard to this clone: An end of the junction does not agree with germline; a read error may underlie this. Distinct nucleotide sequences in the sample also encode this CDR3. Here the CDR3 DNA reads TGCGCCAGCAGCCCTAAGGGGGCGGGCACCGGGGAGCTGTTTTTT. The encoded protein is CASSPKGAGTGELFF. The chain recombines TRBV9 with TRBJ2-2, with TRBD1 matching 7 bases. The CDR3 covers 15 residues. Germline values: CDR1 SGDLS, CDR2 YYNGEE.

The chain is built from TRBV27 and TRBJ2-1; D is perhaps TRBD2 (6 bases). The germline gives CDR1 MNHEY, CDR2 SMNVEV (reference sequence). This CDR3 comprises 15 residues. Trimming cost V 4 bases and J 4 bases, with 14 bases left between them. CDR3 nucleotides: TGTGCCAGCAGTTCCTCCCGGGAGCCTTACAATGAGCAGTTCTTC. The encoded protein is CASSSSREPYNEQFF.